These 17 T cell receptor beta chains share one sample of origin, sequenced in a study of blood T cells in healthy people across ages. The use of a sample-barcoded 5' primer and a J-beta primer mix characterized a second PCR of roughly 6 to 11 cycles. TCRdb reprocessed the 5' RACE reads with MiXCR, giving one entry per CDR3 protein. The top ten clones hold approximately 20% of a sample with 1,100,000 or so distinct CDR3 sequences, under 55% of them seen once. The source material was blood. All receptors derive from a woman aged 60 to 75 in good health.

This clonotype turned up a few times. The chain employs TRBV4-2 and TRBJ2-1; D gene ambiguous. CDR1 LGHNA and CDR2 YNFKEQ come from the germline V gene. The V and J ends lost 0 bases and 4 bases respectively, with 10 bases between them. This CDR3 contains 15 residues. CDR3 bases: TGTGCCAGCAGCCAAGATCGAACATTTTACAATGAGCAGTTCTTC. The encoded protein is CASSQDRTFYNEQFF.

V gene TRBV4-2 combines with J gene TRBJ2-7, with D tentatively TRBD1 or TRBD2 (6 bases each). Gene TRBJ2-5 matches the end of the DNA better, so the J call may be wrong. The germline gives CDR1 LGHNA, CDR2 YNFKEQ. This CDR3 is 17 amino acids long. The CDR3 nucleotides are TGTGCCAGCAGCCAAGAAAGGTCCGGGGGCGAGCGGGAGACCCAGTACTTC. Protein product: CASSQERSGGERETQYF.

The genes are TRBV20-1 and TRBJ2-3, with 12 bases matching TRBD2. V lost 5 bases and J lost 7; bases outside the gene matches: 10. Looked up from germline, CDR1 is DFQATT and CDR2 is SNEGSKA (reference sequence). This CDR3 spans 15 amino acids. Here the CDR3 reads CSAGTLAGGPHTQYF. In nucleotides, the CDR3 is TGCAGTGCTGGTACTCTAGCGGGAGGGCCACATACGCAGTATTTT.

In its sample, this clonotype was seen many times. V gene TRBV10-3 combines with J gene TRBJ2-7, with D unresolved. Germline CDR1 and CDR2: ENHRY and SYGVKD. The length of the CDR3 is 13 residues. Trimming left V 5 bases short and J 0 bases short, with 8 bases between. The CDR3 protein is CAISPSASYEQYF. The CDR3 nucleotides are TGTGCCATCAGTCCCTCAGCCTCCTACGAGCAGTACTTC.

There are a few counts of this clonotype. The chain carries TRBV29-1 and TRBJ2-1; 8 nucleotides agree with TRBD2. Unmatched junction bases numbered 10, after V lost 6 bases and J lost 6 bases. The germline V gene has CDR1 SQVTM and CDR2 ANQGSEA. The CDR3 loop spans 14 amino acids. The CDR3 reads CSVVYKAGVNEQFF. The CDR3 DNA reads TGCAGCGTAGTATATAAAGCGGGGGTCAATGAGCAGTTCTTC.

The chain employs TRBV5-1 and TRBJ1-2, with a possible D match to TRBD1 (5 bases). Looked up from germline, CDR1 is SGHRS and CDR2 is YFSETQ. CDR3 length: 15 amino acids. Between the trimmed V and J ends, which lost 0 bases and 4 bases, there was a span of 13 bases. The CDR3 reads CASSLEQGGSYGYTF. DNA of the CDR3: TGCGCCAGCAGCTTGGAGCAGGGTGGGTCCTATGGCTACACCTTC.

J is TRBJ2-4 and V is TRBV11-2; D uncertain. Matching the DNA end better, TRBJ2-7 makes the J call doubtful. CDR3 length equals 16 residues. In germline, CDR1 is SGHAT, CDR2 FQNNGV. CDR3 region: CASSLSLGSPSYEQYF. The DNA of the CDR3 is TGTGCCAGCAGCTTGTCCCTCGGCTCCCCCTCCTACGAGCAGTACTTC.

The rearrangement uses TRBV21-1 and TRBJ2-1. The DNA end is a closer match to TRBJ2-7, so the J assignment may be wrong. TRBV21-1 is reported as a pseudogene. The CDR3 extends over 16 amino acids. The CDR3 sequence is CASSKAGSPSYNEQYF. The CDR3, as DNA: TGTGCCAGCAGCAAAGCCGGATCCCCCTCCTACAATGAGCAGTACTTC.

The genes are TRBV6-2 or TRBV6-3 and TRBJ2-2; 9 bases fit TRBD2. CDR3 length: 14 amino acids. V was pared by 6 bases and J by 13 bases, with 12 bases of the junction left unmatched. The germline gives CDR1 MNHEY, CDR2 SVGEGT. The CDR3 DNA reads TGTGCCAGCAGATTACTCGGTCTAGCGGGGAGGCTGTTTTTT. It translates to CASRLLGLAGRLFF.

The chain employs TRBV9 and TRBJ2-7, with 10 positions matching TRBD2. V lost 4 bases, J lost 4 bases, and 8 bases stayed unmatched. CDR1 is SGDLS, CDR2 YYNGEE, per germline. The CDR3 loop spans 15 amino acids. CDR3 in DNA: TGTGCCAGCAGCCCCCCAAGAGCGGGAGGGTACGAGCAGTACTTC. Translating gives CASSPPRAGGYEQYF.

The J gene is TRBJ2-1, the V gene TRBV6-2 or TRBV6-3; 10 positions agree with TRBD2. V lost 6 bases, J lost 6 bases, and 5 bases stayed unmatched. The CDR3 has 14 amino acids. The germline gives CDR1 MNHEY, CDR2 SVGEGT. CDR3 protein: CASSLLAGSNEQFF. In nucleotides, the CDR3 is TGTGCCAGCAGCTTACTAGCGGGAAGCAATGAGCAGTTCTTC.

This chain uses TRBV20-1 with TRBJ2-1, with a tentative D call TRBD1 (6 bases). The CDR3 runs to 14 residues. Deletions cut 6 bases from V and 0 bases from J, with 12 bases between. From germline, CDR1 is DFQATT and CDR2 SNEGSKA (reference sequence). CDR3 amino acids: CSAIRQDSYNEQFF. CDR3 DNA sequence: TGCAGTGCCATACGACAGGACTCCTACAATGAGCAGTTCTTC.

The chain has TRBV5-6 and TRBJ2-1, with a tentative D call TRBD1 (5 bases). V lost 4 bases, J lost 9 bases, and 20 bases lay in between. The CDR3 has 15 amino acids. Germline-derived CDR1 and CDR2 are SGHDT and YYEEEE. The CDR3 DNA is TGTGCCAGCAGCGGGGCGGACCGACGCCCAGGTGAGCAGTTCTTC. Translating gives CASSGADRRPGEQFF.

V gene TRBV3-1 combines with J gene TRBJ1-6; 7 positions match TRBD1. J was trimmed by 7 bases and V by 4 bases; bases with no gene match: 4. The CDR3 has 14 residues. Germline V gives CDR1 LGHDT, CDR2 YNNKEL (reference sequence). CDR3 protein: CASSRQGENSPLHF. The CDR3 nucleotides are TGTGCCAGCAGCCGACAGGGTGAGAATTCACCCCTCCACTTT.

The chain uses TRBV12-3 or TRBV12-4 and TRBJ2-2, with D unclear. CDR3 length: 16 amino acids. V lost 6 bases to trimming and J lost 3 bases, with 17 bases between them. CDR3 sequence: CASSRTTRWDTGELFF. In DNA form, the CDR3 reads TGTGCCAGCAGCCGTACGACACGGTGGGACACCGGGGAGCTGTTTTTT.

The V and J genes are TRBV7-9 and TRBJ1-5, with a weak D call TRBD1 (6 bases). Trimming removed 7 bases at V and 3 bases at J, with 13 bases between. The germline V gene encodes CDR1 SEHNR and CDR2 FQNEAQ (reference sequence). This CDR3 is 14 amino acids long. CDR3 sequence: CASNTGGNNQPQHF. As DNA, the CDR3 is TGTGCCAGCAATACGGGGGGCAACAATCAGCCCCAGCATTTT.

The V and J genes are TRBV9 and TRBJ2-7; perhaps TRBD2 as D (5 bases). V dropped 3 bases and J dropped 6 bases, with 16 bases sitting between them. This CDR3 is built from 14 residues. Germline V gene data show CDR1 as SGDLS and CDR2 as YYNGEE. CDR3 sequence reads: CASSGVGLSREQYF. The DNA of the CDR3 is TGTGCCAGCAGCGGGGTAGGACTGAGCCGCGAGCAGTACTTC.